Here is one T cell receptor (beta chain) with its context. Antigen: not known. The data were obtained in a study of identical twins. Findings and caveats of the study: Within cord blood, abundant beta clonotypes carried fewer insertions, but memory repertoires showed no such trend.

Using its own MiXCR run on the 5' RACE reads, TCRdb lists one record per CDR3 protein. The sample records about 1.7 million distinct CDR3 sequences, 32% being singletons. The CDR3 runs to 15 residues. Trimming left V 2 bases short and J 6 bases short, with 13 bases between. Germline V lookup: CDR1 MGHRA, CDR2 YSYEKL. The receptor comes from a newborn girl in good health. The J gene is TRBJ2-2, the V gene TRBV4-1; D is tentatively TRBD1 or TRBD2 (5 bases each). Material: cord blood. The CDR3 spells CASSQTGTRAGELFF. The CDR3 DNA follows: TGCGCCAGCAGCCAAACCGGGACGAGAGCCGGGGAGCTGTTTTTT.